The present TCR beta chain was sequenced within a study of CD8+CD57+ T cells in acquired aplastic anemia. Study summary: Yields of DNA that came from sorted CD4+ and CD8+ cells averaged about 3.5 ug.

This CDR3 has 14 residues. Trimming left V 0 bases short and J 6 bases short, with 12 bases between. Per the germline V gene, CDR1 is SGHRS and CDR2 is YFSETQ. The study profiled TCR beta VDJ and CDR3 using genomic DNA as template. One entry per CDR3 protein, called by TCRdb with MiXCR from the reads. The sample consists of about 210,000 distinct CDR3 sequences, 60% to 65% of them appearing once. Study-wide points: Patients and controls were found to share some 30 CD8+ CDR3 sequences.

About this clonotype: Its antigen is unknown.

The rearrangement links TRBV5-1 to TRBJ1-1; tentative D call: TRBD1 (6 bases). The sequence came from a human donor in good health. The sample consisted of sorted CD4+, CD8+, or CD8+CD57+ T cells (not recorded which) from PBMCs. The CDR3 coding sequence is TGCGCCAGCAGCTTGGGCGTCAGGGGCGCTGAAGCTTTCTTT. It specifies CASSLGVRGAEAFF. The full variable domain, rest sourced from reference TRBV5-1 and TRBJ1-1, is KAGVTQTPRYLIKTRGQQVTLSCSPISGHRSVSWYQQTPGQGLQFLFEYFSETQRNKGNFPGRFSGRQFSNSRSEMNVSTLELGDSALYLCASSLGVRGAEAFFGQGTRLTVV.